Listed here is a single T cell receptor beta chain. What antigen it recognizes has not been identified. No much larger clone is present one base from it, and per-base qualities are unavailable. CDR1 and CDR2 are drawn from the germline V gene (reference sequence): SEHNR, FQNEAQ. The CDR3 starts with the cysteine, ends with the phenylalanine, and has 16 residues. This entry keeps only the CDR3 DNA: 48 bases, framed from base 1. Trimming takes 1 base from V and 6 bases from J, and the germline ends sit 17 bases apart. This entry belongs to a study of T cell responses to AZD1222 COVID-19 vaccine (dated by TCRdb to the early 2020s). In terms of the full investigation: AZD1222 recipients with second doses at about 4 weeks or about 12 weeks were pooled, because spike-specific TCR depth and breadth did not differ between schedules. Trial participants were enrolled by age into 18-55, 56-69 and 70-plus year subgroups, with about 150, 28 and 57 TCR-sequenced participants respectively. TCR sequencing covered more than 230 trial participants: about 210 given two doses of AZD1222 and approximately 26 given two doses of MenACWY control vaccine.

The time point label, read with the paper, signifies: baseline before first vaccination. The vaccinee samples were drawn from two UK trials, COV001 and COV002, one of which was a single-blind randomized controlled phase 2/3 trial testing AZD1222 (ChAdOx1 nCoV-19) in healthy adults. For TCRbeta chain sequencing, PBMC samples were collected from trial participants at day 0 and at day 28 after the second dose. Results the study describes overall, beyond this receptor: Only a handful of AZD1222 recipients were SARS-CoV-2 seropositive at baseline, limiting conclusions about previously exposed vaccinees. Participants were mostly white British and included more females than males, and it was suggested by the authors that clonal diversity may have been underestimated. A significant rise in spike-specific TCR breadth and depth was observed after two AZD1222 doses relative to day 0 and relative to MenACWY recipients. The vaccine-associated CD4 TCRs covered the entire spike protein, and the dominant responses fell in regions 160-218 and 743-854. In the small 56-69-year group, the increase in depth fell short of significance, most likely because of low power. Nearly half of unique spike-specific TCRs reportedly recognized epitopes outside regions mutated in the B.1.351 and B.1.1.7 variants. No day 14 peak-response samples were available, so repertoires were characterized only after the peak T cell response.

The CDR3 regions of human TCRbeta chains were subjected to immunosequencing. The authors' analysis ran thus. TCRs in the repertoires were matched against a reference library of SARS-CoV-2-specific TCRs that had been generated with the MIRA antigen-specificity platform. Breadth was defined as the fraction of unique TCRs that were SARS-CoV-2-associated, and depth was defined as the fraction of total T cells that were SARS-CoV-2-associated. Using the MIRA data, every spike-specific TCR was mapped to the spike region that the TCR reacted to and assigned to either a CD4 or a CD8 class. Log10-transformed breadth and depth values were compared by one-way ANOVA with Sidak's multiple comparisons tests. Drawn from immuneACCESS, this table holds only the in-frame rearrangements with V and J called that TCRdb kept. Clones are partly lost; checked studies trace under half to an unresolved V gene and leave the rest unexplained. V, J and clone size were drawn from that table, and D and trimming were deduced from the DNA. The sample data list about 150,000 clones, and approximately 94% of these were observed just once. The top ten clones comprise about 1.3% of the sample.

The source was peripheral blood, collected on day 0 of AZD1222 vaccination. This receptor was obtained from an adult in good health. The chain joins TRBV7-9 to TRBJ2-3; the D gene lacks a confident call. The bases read TGTGCCAGCAGCTTAGTGTTGGCCAAGCCAGAGGATACGCAGTATTTT. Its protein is CASSLVLAKPEDTQYF.